The 8 T cell receptor beta chains below come from one sample, sequenced in a study of vaccination and CD4 T cells after COVID-19. Cultured CD4+ T cell DNA underwent sequencing with the Oncomine TCR Beta short-read assay. TCRdb used MiXCR to reprocess the PCR reads, holding one entry per CDR3 protein. The sample lists around 10,000 distinct CDR3 sequences, over 55% occurring once. For these TCRs, the target antigens are not known. Treatment denoted: roughly nine-day PBMC culture with coronavirus spike peptide pools or control peptides (ViraFEST assay). Sequenced: CD4+ T cells from blood, cultured in vitro. These receptors were taken from a human donor who had recovered from COVID-19.

This chain joins TRBV4-2 and TRBJ2-3; 9 nucleotides agree with TRBD2. The CDR3 extends over 17 amino acids. Germline lookup yields CDR1 LGHNA and CDR2 YNFKEQ. J gave up 6 bases and V 0 bases, and 10 bases lay outside the gene matches. The CDR3 DNA reads TGTGCCAGCAGCCAAGATAATGGCGGGGGGGCCCGGGATACGCAGTATTTT. This encodes CASSQDNGGGARDTQYF.

V is TRBV10-3 and J is TRBJ1-1; possible D gene TRBD1, 5 bases. Trimming shortened V by 8 bases and J by 4 bases, and 14 bases separated the two germline ends. Germline loops: CDR1 ENHRY, CDR2 SYGVKD. This CDR3 is 13 amino acids long. CDR3 residues: CAIERVQGTEAFF. The CDR3 DNA is TGTGCCATCGAGAGGGTTCAGGGCACTGAAGCTTTCTTT.

The chain recombines TRBV29-1 with TRBJ2-4; D may be TRBD1 or TRBD2 (5 bases each). CDR1 and CDR2 (germline): SQVTM, ANQGSEA. The CDR3 has 14 amino acids. Trimming took 7 bases from V and 0 from J, leaving 13 bases between them. The CDR3 region is CSALTGTAKNIQYF. Written as DNA, the CDR3 is TGCAGCGCACTCACCGGGACAGCCAAAAACATTCAGTACTTC.

The chain recombines TRBV2 with TRBJ1-2, with TRBD1 matching 7 bases. J lost 3 bases, V lost 9 bases, and 4 bases had no gene match. Germline V gene sequence: CDR1 SNHLY, CDR2 FYNNEI. The CDR3 runs 12 residues. CDR3 coding DNA: TGTGCCAGTCCAGGGGGGGACTATGGCTACACCTTC. It yields the protein CASPGGDYGYTF. The full variable domain, rest sourced from reference TRBV2 and TRBJ1-2, is EPEVTQTPSHQVTQMGQEVILRCVPISNHLYFYWYRQILGQKVEFLVSFYNNEISEKSEIFDDQFSVERPDGSNFTLKIRSTKLEDSAMYFCASPGGDYGYTFGSGTRLTVV.

The rearrangement joins TRBV7-9 to TRBJ1-6; no definite D call. From germline, CDR1 is SEHNR and CDR2 FQNEAQ (reference sequence). V lost 7 bases, J lost 0 bases, and 16 bases lay in between. The CDR3 is 17 amino acids. DNA for the CDR3: TGTGCCAGCACCAGAGTAGACGGGAGCTCCTATAATTCACCCCTCCACTTT. Protein: CASTRVDGSSYNSPLHF. Complete variable domain (other parts from reference TRBV7-9 and TRBJ1-6): DTGVSQNPRHKITKRGQNVTFRCDPISEHNRLYWYRQTLGQGPEFLTYFQNEAQLEKSRLLSDRFSAERPKGSFSTLEIQRTEQGDSAMYLCASTRVDGSSYNSPLHFGNGTRLTVT.

The chain uses TRBV6-1 and TRBJ2-5, with TRBD2 identical over 13 bases. The trim removed 6 bases at V and 5 bases at J, leaving 9 bases unmatched. This CDR3 spans 16 amino acids. Germline V lookup: CDR1 MNHNS, CDR2 SASEGT. The CDR3 sequence: CASRGGWTSGGETQYF. For the CDR3, the DNA is TGTGCCAGCAGGGGGGGATGGACTAGCGGGGGTGAGACCCAGTACTTC.

The chain combines TRBV6-1 with TRBJ1-3; tentative D call: TRBD1 (6 bases). V was shortened by 5 bases and J by 3 bases, with 11 bases between the two germline ends. Germline-derived CDR1 and CDR2 are MNHNS and SASEGT. This CDR3 has 14 residues. CDR3 protein: CASSTGTLGNTIYF. DNA of the CDR3: TGTGCCAGCAGTACAGGGACCCTTGGAAACACCATATATTTT.

This chain uses TRBV11-3 with TRBJ1-6; weak D call: TRBD1 (5 bases). The CDR3 runs to 15 residues. V was trimmed by 5 bases and J by 7 bases, leaving 15 bases between them. The germline CDR1 and CDR2 sequences are SGHNT and YENEEA. The CDR3 DNA reads TGTGCCAGCAGCCTACCGGGACCAGGGAATTCACCCCTCCACTTT. Protein sequence: CASSLPGPGNSPLHF.